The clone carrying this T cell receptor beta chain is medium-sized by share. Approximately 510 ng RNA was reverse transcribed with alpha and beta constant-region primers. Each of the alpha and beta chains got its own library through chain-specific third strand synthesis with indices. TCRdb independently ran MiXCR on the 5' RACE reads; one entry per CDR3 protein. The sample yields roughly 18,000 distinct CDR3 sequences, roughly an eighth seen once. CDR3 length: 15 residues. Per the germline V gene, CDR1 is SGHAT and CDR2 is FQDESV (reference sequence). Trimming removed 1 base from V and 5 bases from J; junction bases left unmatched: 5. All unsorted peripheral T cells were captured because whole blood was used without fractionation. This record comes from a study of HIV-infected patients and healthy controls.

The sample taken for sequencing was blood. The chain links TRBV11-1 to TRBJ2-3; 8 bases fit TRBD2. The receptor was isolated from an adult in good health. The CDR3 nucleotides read TGTGCCAGCAGCTTAGGAGGACTAGCAGGAGATACGCAGTATTTT. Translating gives CASSLGGLAGDTQYF.